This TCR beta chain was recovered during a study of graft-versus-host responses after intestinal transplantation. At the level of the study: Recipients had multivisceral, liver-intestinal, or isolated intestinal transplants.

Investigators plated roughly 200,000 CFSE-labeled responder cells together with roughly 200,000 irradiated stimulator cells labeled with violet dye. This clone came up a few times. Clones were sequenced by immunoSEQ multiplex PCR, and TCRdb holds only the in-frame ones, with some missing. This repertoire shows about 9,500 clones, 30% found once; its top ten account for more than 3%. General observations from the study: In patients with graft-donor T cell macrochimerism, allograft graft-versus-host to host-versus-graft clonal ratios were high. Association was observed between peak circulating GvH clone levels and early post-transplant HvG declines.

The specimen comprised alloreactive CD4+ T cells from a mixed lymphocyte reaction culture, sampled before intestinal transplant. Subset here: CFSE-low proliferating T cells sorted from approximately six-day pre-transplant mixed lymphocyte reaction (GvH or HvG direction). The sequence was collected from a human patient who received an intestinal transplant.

The CDR3 loop reads CASRFLSSYEQYF. As DNA, the CDR3 is TGCGCCAGCAGATTCCTCTCCTCCTACGAGCAGTACTTC. This chain joins TRBV5-1 and TRBJ2-7; D unresolved. This CDR3 has 13 amino acids. The germline V gene has CDR1 SGHRS and CDR2 YFSETQ. V was pared by 5 bases and J by 0 bases, with 9 bases between. Full variable domain (outside the CDR3, taken from reference TRBV5-1 and TRBJ2-7): KAGVTQTPRYLIKTRGQQVTLSCSPISGHRSVSWYQQTPGQGLQFLFEYFSETQRNKGNFPGRFSGRQFSNSRSEMNVSTLELGDSALYLCASRFLSSYEQYFGPGTRLTVT.